A selection of T cell receptor beta chains follows, all from one sample in a study of blood T cell dynamics during melanoma immunotherapy. Libraries were prepared by immunoSEQ multiplex PCR; TCRdb keeps only in-frame clonotypes and omits some of them. The sample has some 20,000 clones, nearly 90% seen once. This sample comprised blood, obtained from a patient treated with checkpoint blockade. Receptors originate from a human donor with melanoma. The CDR3 runs from the conserved cysteine through the conserved F or W. The D gene is left open where the match is weak. Part of the rows lack a size; the others show once, few, many or a class for expanded clones.

J,V,D,size,CDR3,DNA
TRBJ2-3,TRBV28,.,few,CASSGGLWVDTQYF,TGTGCCAGCAGTGGGGGGTTGTGGGTTGATACGCAGTATTTT
TRBJ2-6,TRBV19,TRBD1,.,CASSIDRAGANVLTF,TGTGCCAGTAGCATCGACAGGGCTGGGGCCAACGTCCTGACTTTC
TRBJ2-2,TRBV7-9,.,once,CACDTGELFF,TGTGCCTGCGACACCGGGGAGCTGTTTTTT
TRBJ2-2,TRBV6-4,.,.,CASSVEGRGTGELFF,TGTGCCAGCAGTGTCGAGGGCAGGGGCACCGGGGAGCTGTTTTTT
TRBJ1-1,TRBV29-1,.,.,CSVLSMNTEAFF,TGCAGCGTTCTAAGCATGAACACTGAAGCTTTCTTT
TRBJ1-1,TRBV19,.,.,CASSRRNTEAFF,TGTGCCAGTTCCAGACGGAACACTGAAGCTTTCTTT
TRBJ1-4,TRBV7-9,.,.,CASSLVIGANEKLFF,TGTGCCAGCAGCTTAGTAATCGGAGCTAATGAAAAACTGTTTTTT
TRBJ1-1,TRBV7-2,.,.,CASSLAHGTEAFF,TGTGCCAGCAGCTTAGCGCACGGTACTGAAGCTTTCTTT
TRBJ2-6,TRBV28,TRBD1,.,CATGQVYSGANVLTF,TGTGCCACGGGACAGGTATACTCTGGGGCCAACGTCCTGACTTTC
TRBJ2-7,TRBV7-2,.,.,CASASSWDGGIYEQYF,TGTGCCAGCGCGTCAAGTTGGGACGGGGGAATTTACGAGCAGTACTTC
TRBJ1-4,TRBV28,.,.,CASNPISTTNEKLFF,TGTGCCAGCAACCCAATCAGTACAACTAATGAAAAACTGTTTTTT
TRBJ2-6,TRBV4-1,.,.,CASSRTGMPSGANVLTF,TGCGCCAGCAGTCGGACCGGGATGCCCTCTGGGGCCAACGTCCTGACTTTC
TRBJ1-1,TRBV27,.,.,CASSSIRDGTEAFF,TGTGCCAGCAGTTCCATCAGGGATGGCACTGAAGCTTTCTTT
TRBJ2-3,TRBV6-6,.,once,CASSYYPDTQYF,TGTGCCAGCAGTTACTACCCGGATACGCAGTATTTT
TRBJ1-5,TRBV14,.,.,CASSQVGLGQPQHF,TGTGCCAGCAGCCAAGTCGGTTTGGGTCAGCCCCAGCATTTT
TRBJ2-1,TRBV9,.,.,CASSVSQGYNEQFF,TGTGCCAGCAGCGTATCCCAGGGCTACAATGAGCAGTTCTTC
TRBJ2-1,TRBV2,.,.,CASSIGSYNEQFF,TGTGCCAGCAGTATCGGGAGCTACAATGAGCAGTTCTTC
TRBJ1-1,TRBV6-4,.,.,CASSGSVNTEAFF,TGTGCCAGCAGTGGTTCGGTGAACACTGAAGCTTTCTTT
TRBJ2-1,TRBV4-1,TRBD2,.,CASSQREASYNEQFF,TGCGCCAGCAGCCAACGGGAGGCCTCCTACAATGAGCAGTTCTTC
TRBJ1-1,TRBV2,.,few,CASRGQITEAFF,TGTGCCAGCAGGGGTCAAATCACTGAAGCTTTCTTT
TRBJ1-2,TRBV19,.,.,CASSIFRRAQEGYTF,TGTGCCAGTAGTATATTCCGCAGGGCACAGGAAGGCTACACCTTC
TRBJ1-2,TRBV7-7,.,once,CASDRGGGDYGYTF,TGTGCTAGCGATCGGGGGGGAGGGGACTATGGCTACACCTTC
TRBJ2-5,TRBV4-1,.,.,CASSHMLLDPTQYF,TGCGCCAGCAGCCATATGTTACTAGACCCAACCCAGTACTTC
TRBJ2-2,TRBV2,.,.,CASSESMQDGELFF,TGTGCCAGCAGTGAATCGATGCAAGACGGGGAGCTGTTTTTT
TRBJ1-6,TRBV21-1,.,.,CASSIRGDNSPLHF,TGTGCCAGCAGCATACGGGGCGATAATTCACCCCTCCACTTT
TRBJ2-3,TRBV28,.,.,CASSFSVGTGTDTQYF,TGTGCCAGCAGTTTCTCGGTGGGAACAGGCACAGATACGCAGTATTTT
TRBJ1-1,TRBV7-3,TRBD1,.,CASSTGQGEAFF,TGTGCCAGCAGCACAGGACAGGGGGAAGCTTTCTTT
TRBJ1-1,TRBV18,.,.,CASSRTDGMNTEAFF,TGTGCCAGCTCACGAACGGATGGGATGAACACTGAAGCTTTCTTT
TRBJ1-1,TRBV19,.,.,CASSIGTGNTEAFF,TGTGCCAGTAGTATTGGGACTGGAAACACTGAAGCTTTCTTT
TRBJ2-3,TRBV4-1,TRBD2,few,CASSQVVGRPSTDTQYF,TGCGCCAGCAGCCAAGTGGTCGGGAGGCCGAGCACAGATACGCAGTATTTT
TRBJ2-7,TRBV7-9,TRBD2,.,CASSFLAGSSYEQYF,TGTGCCAGCAGCTTCTTAGCGGGGAGCTCCTACGAGCAGTACTTC
TRBJ2-7,TRBV30,.,few,CAWSAGTAFYEQYF,TGTGCCTGGAGCGCGGGGACAGCCTTCTACGAGCAGTACTTC
TRBJ2-1,TRBV5-1,TRBD2,.,CASSSPGGLAGGPQNEQFF,TGCGCCAGCAGCTCGCCGGGGGGACTAGCGGGAGGGCCGCAGAATGAGCAGTTCTTC
TRBJ1-2,TRBV6-5,.,.,CASSYTGNTNYGYTF,TGTGCCAGCAGTTACACAGGGAATACTAACTATGGCTACACCTTC
TRBJ2-4,TRBV4-2,.,.,CASSQDNLDYTPENIQYF,TGTGCCAGCAGCCAAGATAATTTGGACTACACGCCAGAAAACATTCAGTACTTC
TRBJ1-1,TRBV19,TRBD1,.,CASSPSDRGNTEAFF,TGTGCCAGTAGTCCCTCGGACAGGGGGAACACTGAAGCTTTCTTT
TRBJ2-1,TRBV5-1,TRBD1,.,CASSLVGLTGVSYNEQFF,TGCGCCAGCAGCTTGGTTGGTTTAACAGGGGTATCCTACAATGAGCAGTTCTTC
TRBJ2-2,TRBV6-5,.,.,CASSYSFGPNTGELFF,TGTGCCAGCAGTTACTCTTTCGGACCGAACACCGGGGAGCTGTTTTTT
TRBJ1-1,TRBV2,TRBD1,.,CASLYRGGNTEAFF,TGTGCCAGTTTATACAGGGGCGGGAACACTGAAGCTTTCTTT
TRBJ1-2,TRBV19,.,few,CASSARTSVYTF,TGTGCCAGTAGTGCCCGGACTTCTGTCTACACCTTC
TRBJ2-3,TRBV28,.,.,CASSPLGLLVAGSSTDTQYF,TGTGCCAGCAGCCCCTTGGGACTTTTAGTGGCGGGGTCTAGCACAGATACGCAGTATTTT
TRBJ2-1,TRBV6-1,.,once,CASSPSYNEQFF,TGTGCCAGCAGCCCAAGCTACAATGAGCAGTTCTTC
TRBJ1-5,TRBV19,.,.,CASSLWSSNQPQHF,TGTGCCAGTAGTCTTTGGTCCAGCAATCAGCCCCAGCATTTT
TRBJ2-1,TRBV29-1,.,.,CSVVEGQGQFF,TGCAGCGTTGTTGAAGGACAAGGACAGTTCTTC
TRBJ1-1,TRBV9,.,.,CASTRRQGTEAFF,TGTGCCAGCACCCGCCGCCAGGGCACTGAAGCTTTCTTT
TRBJ2-1,TRBV29-1,TRBD2,.,CSVPPSGLVNEQFF,TGCAGCGTTCCCCCTAGCGGGCTAGTCAATGAGCAGTTCTTC
TRBJ2-7,TRBV28,TRBD2,.,CASSLASGRAAYEQYF,TGTGCCAGCAGTTTAGCTAGCGGGAGGGCCGCTTACGAGCAGTACTTC
TRBJ2-2,TRBV19,.,.,CASMGGAGELFF,TGTGCCAGTATGGGGGGCGCCGGGGAGCTGTTTTTT
TRBJ1-1,TRBV7-9,TRBD1,once,CASSLAGGNTEAFF,TGTGCCAGCAGCTTGGCAGGGGGGAACACTGAAGCTTTCTTT
TRBJ2-7,TRBV6-1,.,.,CASSAAYEQYF,TGTGCCAGCAGTGCGGCCTACGAGCAGTACTTC
TRBJ2-7,TRBV9,TRBD2,.,CASSVAGGRESYEQYF,TGTGCCAGCAGCGTAGCGGGCGGGCGGGAGTCCTACGAGCAGTACTTC
TRBJ2-1,TRBV28,TRBD1,.,CASSSGQLYNEQFF,TGTGCCAGCAGTTCGGGACAGCTGTACAATGAGCAGTTCTTC
TRBJ2-7,TRBV9,.,.,CASSVAGDREQYF,TGTGCCAGCAGCGTAGCGGGGGACAGAGAGCAGTACTTC
TRBJ1-1,TRBV5-1,TRBD1,few,CASSPGQDTEAFF,TGCGCCAGCAGCCCCGGACAGGACACTGAAGCTTTCTTT
TRBJ2-1,TRBV10-3,.,.,CAIRDSDYNEQFF,TGTGCCATCAGAGACAGCGATTACAATGAGCAGTTCTTC